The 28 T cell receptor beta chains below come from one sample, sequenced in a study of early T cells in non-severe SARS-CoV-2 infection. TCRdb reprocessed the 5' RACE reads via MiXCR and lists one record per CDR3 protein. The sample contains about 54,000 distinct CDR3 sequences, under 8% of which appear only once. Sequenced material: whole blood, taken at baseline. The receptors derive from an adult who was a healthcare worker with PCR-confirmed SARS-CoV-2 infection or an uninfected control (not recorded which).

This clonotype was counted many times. The chain's CDR3 is CASSFRQGSYEQYF. The CDR3 DNA reads TGTGCCAGCAGTTTCCGACAGGGCTCCTACGAGCAGTACTTC. This rearrangement joins TRBV6-2 or TRBV6-3 to TRBJ2-7, with TRBD1 matching 7 bases. The CDR3 is 14 residues long. V lost 4 bases, J lost 0 bases, and 3 bases stayed unmatched. Germline CDR1 and CDR2: MNHEY and SVGEGT.

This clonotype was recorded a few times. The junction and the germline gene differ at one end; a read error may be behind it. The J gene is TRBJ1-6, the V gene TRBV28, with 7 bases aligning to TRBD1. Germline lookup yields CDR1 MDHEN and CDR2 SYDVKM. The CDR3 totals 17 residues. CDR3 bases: TGTGCCAGCAGTATAAGACAGGGACGCCCCTATGATTCACCCCTCCACTTT. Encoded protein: CASSIRQGRPYDSPLHF.

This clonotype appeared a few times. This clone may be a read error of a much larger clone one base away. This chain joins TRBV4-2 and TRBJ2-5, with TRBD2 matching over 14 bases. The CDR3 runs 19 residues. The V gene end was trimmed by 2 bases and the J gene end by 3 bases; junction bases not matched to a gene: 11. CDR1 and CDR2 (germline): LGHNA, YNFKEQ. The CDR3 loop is CASSQLGLAGGYAEETQYF. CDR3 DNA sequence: TGTGCCAGCAGCCAACTTGGACTAGCGGGGGGTTACGCTGAAGAGACCCAGTACTTC.

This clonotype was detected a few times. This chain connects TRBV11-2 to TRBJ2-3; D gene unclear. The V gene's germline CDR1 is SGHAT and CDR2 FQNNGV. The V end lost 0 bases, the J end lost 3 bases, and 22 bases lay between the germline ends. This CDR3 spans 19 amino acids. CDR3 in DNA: TGTGCCAGCAGCTTAGAGACTGGATGGGGTTCATCTTTAACAGATACGCAGTATTTT. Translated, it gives CASSLETGWGSSLTDTQYF.

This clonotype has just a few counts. The CDR3 coding sequence is TGTGCCAGCTCATGGCGAGCTCCGGGACATAAACCACTCAATGAGCAGTTCTTC. It encodes CASSWRAPGHKPLNEQFF. This chain joins TRBV18 and TRBJ2-1; D is perhaps TRBD1 (6 bases). The CDR3 contains 18 residues. Germline assignment: CDR1 KGHSH and CDR2 LQKENI. Trimming shortened V by 5 bases and J by 6 bases, and 26 bases separated the two germline ends.

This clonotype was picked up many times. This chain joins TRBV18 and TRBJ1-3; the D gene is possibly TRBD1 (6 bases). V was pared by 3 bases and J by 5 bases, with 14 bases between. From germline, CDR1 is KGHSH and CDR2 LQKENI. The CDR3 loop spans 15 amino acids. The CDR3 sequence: CASSPPGTPRNTIYF. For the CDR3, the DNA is TGTGCCAGCTCACCCCCCGGGACACCAAGAAACACCATATATTTT.

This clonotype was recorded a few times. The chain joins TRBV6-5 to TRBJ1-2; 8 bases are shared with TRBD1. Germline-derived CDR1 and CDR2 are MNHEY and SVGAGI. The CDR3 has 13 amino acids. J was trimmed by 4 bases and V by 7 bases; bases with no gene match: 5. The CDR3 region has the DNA TGTGCCAGCAAACCAGGGGGCCCCTATGGCTACACCTTC. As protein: CASKPGGPYGYTF.

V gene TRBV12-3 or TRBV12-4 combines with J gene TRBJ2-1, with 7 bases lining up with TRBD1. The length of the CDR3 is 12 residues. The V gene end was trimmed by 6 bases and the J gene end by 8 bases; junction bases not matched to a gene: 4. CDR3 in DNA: TGTGCCAGCAGCCCGACAGGGTATGAGCAGTTCTTC. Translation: CASSPTGYEQFF.

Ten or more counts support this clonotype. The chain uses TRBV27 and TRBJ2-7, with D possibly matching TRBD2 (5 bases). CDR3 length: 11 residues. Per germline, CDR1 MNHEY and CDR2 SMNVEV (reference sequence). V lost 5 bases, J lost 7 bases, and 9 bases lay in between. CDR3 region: CASSRGREQYF. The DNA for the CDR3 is TGTGCCAGCAGTCGAGGGCGGGAGCAGTACTTC.

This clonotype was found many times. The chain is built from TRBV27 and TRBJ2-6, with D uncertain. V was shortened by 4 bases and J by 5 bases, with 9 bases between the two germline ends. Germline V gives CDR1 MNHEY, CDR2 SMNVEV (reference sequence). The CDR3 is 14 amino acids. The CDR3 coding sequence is TGTGCCAGCAGTTCTCCCTTGCGGGCCAACGTCCTGACTTTC. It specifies CASSSPLRANVLTF.

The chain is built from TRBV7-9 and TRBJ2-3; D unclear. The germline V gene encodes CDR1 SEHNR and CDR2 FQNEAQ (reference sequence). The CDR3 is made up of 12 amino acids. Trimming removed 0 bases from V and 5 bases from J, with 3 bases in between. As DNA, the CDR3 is TGTGCCAGCAGCTTAGCGGAAGATACGCAGTATTTT. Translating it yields CASSLAEDTQYF.

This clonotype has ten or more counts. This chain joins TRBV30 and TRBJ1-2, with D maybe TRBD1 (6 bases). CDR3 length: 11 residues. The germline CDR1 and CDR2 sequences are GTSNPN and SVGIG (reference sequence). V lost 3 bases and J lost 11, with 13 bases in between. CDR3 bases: TGTGCCTGGAGATTGGGACAACCTTACACCTTC. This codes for CAWRLGQPYTF.

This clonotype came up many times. CDR3 protein: CASSRQDRHEQYF. Here the CDR3 DNA reads TGTGCCAGCAGCCGACAAGACAGGCACGAGCAGTACTTC. The rearrangement links TRBV7-9 to TRBJ2-7; perhaps TRBD1 as D (6 bases). From germline, CDR1 is SEHNR and CDR2 FQNEAQ (reference sequence). The CDR3 loop spans 13 amino acids. V gave up 5 bases and J gave up 5 bases, with 13 bases separating them.

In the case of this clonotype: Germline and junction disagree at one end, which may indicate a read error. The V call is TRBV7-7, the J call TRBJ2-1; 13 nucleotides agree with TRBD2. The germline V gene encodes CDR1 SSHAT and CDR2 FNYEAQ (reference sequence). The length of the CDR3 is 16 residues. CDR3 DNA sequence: TGTGCTAGCAGCTTAGCCGGGACTAGCGGGGCCAATGAGCAGTTCTTC. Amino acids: CASSLAGTSGANEQFF.

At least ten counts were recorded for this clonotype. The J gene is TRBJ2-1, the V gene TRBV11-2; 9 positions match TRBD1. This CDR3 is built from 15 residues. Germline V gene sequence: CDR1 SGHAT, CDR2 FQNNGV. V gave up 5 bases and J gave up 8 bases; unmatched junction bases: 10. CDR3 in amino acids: CASSPGTGPRDEQFF. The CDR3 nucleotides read TGTGCCAGCAGCCCCGGGACAGGGCCTAGGGATGAGCAGTTCTTC.

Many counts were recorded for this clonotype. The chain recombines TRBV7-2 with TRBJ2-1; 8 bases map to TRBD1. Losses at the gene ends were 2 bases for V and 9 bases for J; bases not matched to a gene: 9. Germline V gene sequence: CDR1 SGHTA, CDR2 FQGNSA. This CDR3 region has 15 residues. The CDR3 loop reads CASSLTLQGAGEQFF. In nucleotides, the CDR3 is TGTGCCAGCAGCTTAACCTTGCAGGGGGCGGGTGAGCAGTTCTTC.

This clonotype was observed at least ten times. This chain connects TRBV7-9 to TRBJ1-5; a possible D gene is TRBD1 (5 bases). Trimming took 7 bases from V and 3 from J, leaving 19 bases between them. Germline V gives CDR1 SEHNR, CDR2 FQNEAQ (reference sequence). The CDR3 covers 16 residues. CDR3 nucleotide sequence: TGTGCCAGCACCCGGAGTGTCGGGGACCTCAATCAGCCCCAGCATTTT. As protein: CASTRSVGDLNQPQHF.

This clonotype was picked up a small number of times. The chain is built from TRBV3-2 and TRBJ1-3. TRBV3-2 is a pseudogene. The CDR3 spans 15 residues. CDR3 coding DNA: TGTGCCAGCAGCCAAGTAGGCAGCTCTGGAAACACCATATATTTT. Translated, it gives CASSQVGSSGNTIYF.

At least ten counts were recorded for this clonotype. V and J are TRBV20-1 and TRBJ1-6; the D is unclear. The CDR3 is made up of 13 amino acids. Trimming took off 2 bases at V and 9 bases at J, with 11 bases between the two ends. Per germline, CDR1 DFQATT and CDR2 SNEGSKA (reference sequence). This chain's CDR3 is CSARRGVSSPLHF. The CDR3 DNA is TGCAGTGCTAGACGCGGCGTGAGTTCACCCCTCCACTTT.

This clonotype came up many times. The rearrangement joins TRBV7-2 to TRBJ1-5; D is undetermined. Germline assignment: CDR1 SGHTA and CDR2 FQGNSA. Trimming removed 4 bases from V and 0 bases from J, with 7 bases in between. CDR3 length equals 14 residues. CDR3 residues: CASSSTNSNQPQHF. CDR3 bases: TGTGCCAGCAGCTCAACGAATAGCAATCAGCCCCAGCATTTT.

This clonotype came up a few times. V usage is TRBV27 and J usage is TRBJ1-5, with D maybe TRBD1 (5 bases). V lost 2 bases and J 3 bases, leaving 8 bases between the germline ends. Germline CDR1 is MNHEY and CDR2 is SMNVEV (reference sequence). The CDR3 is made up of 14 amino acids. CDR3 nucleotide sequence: TGTGCCAGCAGTTTAGGGGCAGACAATCAGCCCCAGCATTTT. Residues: CASSLGADNQPQHF.

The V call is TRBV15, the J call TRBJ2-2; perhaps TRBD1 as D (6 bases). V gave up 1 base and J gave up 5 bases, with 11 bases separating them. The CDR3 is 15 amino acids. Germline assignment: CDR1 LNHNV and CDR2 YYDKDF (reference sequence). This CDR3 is CATSRGARGTGELFF. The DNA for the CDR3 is TGTGCCACCAGCAGAGGTGCCAGGGGAACCGGGGAGCTGTTTTTT.

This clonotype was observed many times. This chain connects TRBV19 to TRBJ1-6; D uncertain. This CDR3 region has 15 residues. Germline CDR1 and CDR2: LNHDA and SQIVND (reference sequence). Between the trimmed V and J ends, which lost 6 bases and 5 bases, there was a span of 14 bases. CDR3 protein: CASRMASTDNSPLHF. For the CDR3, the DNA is TGTGCCAGTAGGATGGCATCGACGGATAATTCACCCCTCCACTTT.

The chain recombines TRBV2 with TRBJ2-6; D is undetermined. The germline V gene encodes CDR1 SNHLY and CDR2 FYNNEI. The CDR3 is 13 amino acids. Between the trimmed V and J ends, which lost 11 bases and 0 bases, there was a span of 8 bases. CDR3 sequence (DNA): TGTGCCGGGCATAGCTCTGGGGCCAACGTCCTGACTTTC. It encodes CAGHSSGANVLTF.

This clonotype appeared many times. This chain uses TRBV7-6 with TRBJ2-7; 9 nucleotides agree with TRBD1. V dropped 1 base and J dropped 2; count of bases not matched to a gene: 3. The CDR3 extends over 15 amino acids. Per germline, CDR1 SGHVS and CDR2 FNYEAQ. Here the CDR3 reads CASSLGGTGPYEQYF. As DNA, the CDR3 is TGTGCCAGCAGCTTAGGGGGGACAGGGCCCTACGAGCAGTACTTC.

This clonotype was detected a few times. CDR3: CATSREGDRGQETQYF. The CDR3 DNA sequence: TGTGCCACCAGCAGAGAAGGAGACAGGGGCCAAGAGACCCAGTACTTC. The chain joins TRBV15 to TRBJ2-5; 8 nucleotides align to TRBD1. Germline V lookup: CDR1 LNHNV, CDR2 YYDKDF (reference sequence). Trimming cost V 0 bases and J 1 base; bases outside gene matches: 4. The length of the CDR3 is 16 residues.

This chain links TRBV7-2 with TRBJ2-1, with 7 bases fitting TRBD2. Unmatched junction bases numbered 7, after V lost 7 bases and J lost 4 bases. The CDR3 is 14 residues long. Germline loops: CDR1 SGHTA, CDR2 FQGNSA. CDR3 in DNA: TGTGCCAGCAATAGCCCTAGCGGTTACAATGAGCAGTTCTTC. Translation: CASNSPSGYNEQFF.

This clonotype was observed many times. The CDR3 reads CAWTGEAGTSYEQYF. CDR3 sequence (DNA): TGTGCCTGGACGGGGGAAGCCGGGACAAGCTACGAGCAGTACTTC. The gene calls are TRBV30 and TRBJ2-7, with D possibly being TRBD1 or TRBD2 (6 bases each). Deletions cut 4 bases from V and 3 bases from J, with 19 bases between. The CDR3 spans 15 residues. The germline gives CDR1 GTSNPN, CDR2 SVGIG (reference sequence).